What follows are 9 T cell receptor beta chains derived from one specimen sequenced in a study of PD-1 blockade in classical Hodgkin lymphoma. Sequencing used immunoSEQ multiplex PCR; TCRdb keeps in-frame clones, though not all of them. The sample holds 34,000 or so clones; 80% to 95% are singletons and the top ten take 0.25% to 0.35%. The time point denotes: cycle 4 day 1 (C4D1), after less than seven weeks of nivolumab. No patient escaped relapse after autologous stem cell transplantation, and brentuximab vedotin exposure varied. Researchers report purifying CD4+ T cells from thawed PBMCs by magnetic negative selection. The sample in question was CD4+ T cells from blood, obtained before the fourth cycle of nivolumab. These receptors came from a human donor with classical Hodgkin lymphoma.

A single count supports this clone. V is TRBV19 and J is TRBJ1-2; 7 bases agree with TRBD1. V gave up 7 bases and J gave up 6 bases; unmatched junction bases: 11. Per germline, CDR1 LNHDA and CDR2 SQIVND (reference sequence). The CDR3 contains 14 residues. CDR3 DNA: TGTGCCAGTAAGTGGCAGGGGGTTAAGAATGGCTACACCTTC. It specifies CASKWQGVKNGYTF.

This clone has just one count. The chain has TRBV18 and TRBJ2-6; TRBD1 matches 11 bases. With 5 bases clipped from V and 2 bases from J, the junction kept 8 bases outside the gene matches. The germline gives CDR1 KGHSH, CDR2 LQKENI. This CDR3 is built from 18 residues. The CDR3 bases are TGTGCCAGCTCATTACCGGGACAGGGGGTGACTGGGGCCAACGTCCTGACTTTC. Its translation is CASSLPGQGVTGANVLTF. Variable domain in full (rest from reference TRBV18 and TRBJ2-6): NAGVMQNPRHLVRRRGQEARLRCSPMKGHSHVYWYRQLPEEGLKFMVYLQKENIIDESGMPKERFSAEFPKEGPSILRIQQVVRGDSAAYFCASSLPGQGVTGANVLTFGAGSRLTVL.

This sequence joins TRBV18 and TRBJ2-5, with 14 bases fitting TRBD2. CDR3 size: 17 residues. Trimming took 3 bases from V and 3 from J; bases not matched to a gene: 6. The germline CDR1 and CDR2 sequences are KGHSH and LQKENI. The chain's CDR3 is CASSPVLGLAGEETQYF. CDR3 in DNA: TGTGCCAGCTCACCCGTGCTGGGACTAGCGGGAGAAGAGACCCAGTACTTC.

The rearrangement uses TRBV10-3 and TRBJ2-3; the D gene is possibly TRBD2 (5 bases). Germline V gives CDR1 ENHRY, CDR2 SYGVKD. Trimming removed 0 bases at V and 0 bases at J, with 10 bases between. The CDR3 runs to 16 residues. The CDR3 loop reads CAISESKRLSTDTQYF. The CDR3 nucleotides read TGTGCCATCAGTGAGTCGAAGCGGTTAAGCACAGATACGCAGTATTTT.

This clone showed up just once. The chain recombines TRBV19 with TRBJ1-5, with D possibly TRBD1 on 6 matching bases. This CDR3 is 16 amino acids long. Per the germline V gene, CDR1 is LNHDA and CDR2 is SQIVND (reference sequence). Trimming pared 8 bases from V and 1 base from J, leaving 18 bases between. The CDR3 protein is CASQKGGGRSNQPQHF. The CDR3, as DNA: TGTGCCAGTCAAAAGGGGGGGGGCAGGAGCAATCAGCCCCAGCATTTT.

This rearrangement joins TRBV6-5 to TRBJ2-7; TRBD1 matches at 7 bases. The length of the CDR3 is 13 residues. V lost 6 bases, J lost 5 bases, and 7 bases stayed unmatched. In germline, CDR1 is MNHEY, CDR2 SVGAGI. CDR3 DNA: TGTGCCAGCAGGGACACAGGGGTGGACGAGCAGTACTTC. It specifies CASRDTGVDEQYF.

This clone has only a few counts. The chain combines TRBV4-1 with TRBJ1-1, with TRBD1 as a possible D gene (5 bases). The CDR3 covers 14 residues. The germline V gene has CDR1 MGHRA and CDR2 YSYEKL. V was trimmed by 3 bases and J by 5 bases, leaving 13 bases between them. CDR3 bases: TGCGCCAGCAGCCATCAGGGTGCGGGGACTGAAGCTTTCTTT. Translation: CASSHQGAGTEAFF.

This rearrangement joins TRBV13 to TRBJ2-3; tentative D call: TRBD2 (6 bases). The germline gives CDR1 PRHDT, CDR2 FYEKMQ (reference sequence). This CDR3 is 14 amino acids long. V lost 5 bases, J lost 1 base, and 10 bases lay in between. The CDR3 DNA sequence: TGTGCCAGCAGCATTACGGGGGGCACAGATACGCAGTATTTT. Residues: CASSITGGTDTQYF.

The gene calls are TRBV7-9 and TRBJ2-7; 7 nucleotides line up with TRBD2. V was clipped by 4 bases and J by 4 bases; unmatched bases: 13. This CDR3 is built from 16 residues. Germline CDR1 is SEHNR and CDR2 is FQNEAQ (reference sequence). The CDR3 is CASSYPRGAGRYEQYF. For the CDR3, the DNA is TGTGCCAGCAGCTATCCTCGGGGAGCGGGACGGTACGAGCAGTACTTC.